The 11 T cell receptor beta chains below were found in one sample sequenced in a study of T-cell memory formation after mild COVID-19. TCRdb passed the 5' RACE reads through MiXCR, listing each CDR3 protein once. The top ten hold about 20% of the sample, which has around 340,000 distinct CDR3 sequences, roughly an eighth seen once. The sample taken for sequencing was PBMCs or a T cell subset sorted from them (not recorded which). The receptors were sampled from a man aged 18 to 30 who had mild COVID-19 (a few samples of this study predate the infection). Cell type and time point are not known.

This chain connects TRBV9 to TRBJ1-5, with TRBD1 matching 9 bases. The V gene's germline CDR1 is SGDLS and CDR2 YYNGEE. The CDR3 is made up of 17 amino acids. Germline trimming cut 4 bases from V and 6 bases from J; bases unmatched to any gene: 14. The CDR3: CASSPGTGRGRSQPQHF. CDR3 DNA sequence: TGTGCCAGCAGCCCAGGGACAGGGAGGGGTAGATCTCAGCCCCAGCATTTT.

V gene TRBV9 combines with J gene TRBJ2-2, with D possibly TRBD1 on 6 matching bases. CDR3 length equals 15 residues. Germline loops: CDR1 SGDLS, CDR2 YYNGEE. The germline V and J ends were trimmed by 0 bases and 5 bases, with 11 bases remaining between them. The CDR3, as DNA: TGTGCCAGCAGCGTAGCAGGGGTTGGGACCGGGGAGCTGTTTTTT. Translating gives CASSVAGVGTGELFF.

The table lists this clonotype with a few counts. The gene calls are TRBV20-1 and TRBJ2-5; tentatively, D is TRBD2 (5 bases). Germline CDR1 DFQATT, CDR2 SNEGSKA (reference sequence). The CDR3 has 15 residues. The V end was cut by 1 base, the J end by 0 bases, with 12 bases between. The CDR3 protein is CSARVGRAHQETQYF. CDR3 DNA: TGCAGTGCTAGAGTCGGGCGGGCTCACCAAGAGACCCAGTACTTC.

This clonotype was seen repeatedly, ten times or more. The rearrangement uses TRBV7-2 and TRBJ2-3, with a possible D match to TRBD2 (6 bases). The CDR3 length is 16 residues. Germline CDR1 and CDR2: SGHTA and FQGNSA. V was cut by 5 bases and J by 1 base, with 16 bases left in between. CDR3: CASSPGGRGGTDTQYF. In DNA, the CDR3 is TGTGCCAGCAGCCCAGGCGGTCGCGGGGGCACAGATACGCAGTATTTT.

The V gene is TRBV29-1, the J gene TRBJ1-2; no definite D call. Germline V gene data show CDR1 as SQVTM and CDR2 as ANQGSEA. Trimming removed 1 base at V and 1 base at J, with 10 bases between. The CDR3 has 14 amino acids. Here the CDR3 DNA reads TGCAGCGTTGAAGCGGGGTTCGGTAACTATGGCTACACCTTC. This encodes CSVEAGFGNYGYTF.

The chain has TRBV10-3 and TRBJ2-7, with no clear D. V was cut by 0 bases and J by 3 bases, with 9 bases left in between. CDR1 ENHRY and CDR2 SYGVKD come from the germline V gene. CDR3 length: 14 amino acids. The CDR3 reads CAISESQGNYEQYF. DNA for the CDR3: TGTGCCATCAGTGAGTCGCAAGGGAACTACGAGCAGTACTTC.

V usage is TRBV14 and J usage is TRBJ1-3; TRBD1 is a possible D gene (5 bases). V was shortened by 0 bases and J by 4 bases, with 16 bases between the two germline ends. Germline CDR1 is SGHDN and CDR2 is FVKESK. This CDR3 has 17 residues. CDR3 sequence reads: CASSQEAGWTFGNTIYF. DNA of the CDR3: TGTGCCAGCAGCCAAGAGGCGGGTTGGACATTCGGAAACACCATATATTTT.

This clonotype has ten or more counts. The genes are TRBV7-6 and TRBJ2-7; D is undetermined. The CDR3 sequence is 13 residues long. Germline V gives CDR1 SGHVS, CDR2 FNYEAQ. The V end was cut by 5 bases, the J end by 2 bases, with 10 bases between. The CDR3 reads CASSPTEAYEQYV. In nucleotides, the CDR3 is TGTGCCAGCAGCCCCACCGAAGCCTACGAGCAGTACGTC.

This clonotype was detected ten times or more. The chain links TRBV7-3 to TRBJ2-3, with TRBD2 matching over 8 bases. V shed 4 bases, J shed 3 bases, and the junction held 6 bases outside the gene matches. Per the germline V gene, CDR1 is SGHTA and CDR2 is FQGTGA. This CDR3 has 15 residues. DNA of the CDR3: TGTGCCAGCAGCTCGCTAGCGGGTGGTACAGATACGCAGTATTTT. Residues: CASSSLAGGTDTQYF.

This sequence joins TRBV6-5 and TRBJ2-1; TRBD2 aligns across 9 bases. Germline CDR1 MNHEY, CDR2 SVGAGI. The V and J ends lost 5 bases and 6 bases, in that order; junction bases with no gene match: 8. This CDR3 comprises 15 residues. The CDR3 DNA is TGTGCCAGCAGTCCCAGCGGGGGGAGACGCAATGAGCAGTTCTTC. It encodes CASSPSGGRRNEQFF.

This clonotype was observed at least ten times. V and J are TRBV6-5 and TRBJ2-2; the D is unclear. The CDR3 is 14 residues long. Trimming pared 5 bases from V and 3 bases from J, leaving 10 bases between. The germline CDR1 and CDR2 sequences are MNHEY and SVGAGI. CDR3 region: CASSRGPDTGELFF. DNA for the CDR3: TGTGCCAGCAGTCGTGGGCCCGACACCGGGGAGCTGTTTTTT.